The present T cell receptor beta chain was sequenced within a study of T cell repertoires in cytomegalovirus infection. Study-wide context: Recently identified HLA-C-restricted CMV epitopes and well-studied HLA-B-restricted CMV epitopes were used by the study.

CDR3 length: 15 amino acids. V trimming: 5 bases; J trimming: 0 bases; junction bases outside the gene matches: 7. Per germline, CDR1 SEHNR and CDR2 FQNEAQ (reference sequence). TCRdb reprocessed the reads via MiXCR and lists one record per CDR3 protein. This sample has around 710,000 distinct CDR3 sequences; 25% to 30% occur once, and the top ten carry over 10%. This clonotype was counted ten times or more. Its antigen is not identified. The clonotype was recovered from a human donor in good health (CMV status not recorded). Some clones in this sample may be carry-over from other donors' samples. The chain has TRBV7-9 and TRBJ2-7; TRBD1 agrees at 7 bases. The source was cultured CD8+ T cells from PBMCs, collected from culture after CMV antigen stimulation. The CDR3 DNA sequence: TGTGCCAGCAGCGAGACAGGGTTTCCCTCCTACGAGCAGTACGTC. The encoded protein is CASSETGFPSYEQYV.